One sample yielded the 16 T cell receptor beta chains listed below, sequenced in a study of blood T cell repertoires in COVID-19. Produced via immunoSEQ multiplex PCR; TCRdb's table is partial and in-frame only. The sample includes about 48,000 clones, more than 75% of them seen just once. Sample: peripheral blood. The receptors come from an elderly woman with COVID-19, enrolled during active disease.

This chain joins TRBV6-1 and TRBJ1-3; 7 nucleotides line up with TRBD1. The J segment lost 0 bases and the V segment lost 7 bases, leaving 3 bases of the junction unmatched. The CDR3 spans 14 residues. Germline values: CDR1 MNHNS, CDR2 SASEGT. The CDR3, as DNA: TGTGCCAGCACCTGGACAGGCTCTGGAAACACCATATATTTT. Amino acid sequence: CASTWTGSGNTIYF.

The rearrangement uses TRBV10-3 and TRBJ1-5; 8 nucleotides line up with TRBD1. CDR3 length equals 15 residues. Trimming removed 0 bases from V and 2 bases from J; junction bases left unmatched: 0. Germline V CDR1 and CDR2: ENHRY, SYGVKD. In DNA, the CDR3 is TGTGCCATCAGTGAGTCGGACAGGGGCAATCAGCCCCAGCATTTT. This encodes CAISESDRGNQPQHF.

This sequence joins TRBV11-2 and TRBJ1-4; D is ambiguous. CDR1 is SGHAT, CDR2 FQNNGV, per germline. The CDR3 runs 14 residues. Trimming cost V 1 base and J 2 bases, with 5 bases left between them. CDR3 loop: CASSLGGTNEKLFF. The CDR3 DNA reads as TGTGCCAGCAGCTTAGGCGGGACTAATGAAAAACTGTTTTTT. The entire variable domain, with the rest obtained from reference TRBV11-2 and TRBJ1-4, is as follows: EAGVAQSPRYKIIEKRQSVAFWCNPISGHATLYWYQQILGQGPKLLIQFQNNGVVDDSQLPKDRFSAERLKGVDSTLKIQPAKLEDSAVYLCASSLGGTNEKLFFGSGTQLSVL.

The chain combines TRBV11-2 with TRBJ2-7, with D perhaps TRBD1 (6 bases). There are 15 residues in the CDR3. The V gene lost 5 bases and the J gene lost 7 bases, with 21 bases spanning the gap. Per the germline V gene, CDR1 is SGHAT and CDR2 is FQNNGV. CDR3 sequence: CASSANRVGSGEQYF. The CDR3 DNA sequence: TGTGCCAGCAGCGCTAACAGGGTGGGGTCGGGTGAGCAGTACTTC.

The CDR3 DNA sequence: TGTGCCAGCAGTGACCCCGGTAATCAGCCCCAGCATTTT. Its protein is CASSDPGNQPQHF. The chain links TRBV2 to TRBJ1-5, with no clear D. Germline CDR1 reads SNHLY; CDR2 reads FYNNEI. Trimming took 3 bases from V and 4 from J, leaving 7 bases between them. The CDR3 covers 13 residues.

The chain recombines TRBV7-9 with TRBJ1-3; D is perhaps TRBD1 (5 bases). The V gene's germline CDR1 is SEHNR and CDR2 FQNEAQ (reference sequence). The ends were cut back, 6 bases at V and 4 bases at J, with 10 bases in the middle. The CDR3 is 13 amino acids. In DNA, the CDR3 is TGTGCCAGCAGGATACGGGGGGGAAACACCATATATTTT. Protein sequence: CASRIRGGNTIYF. Together with reference TRBV7-9 and TRBJ1-3, the CDR3 gives the full variable domain: DTGVSQNPRHKITKRGQNVTFRCDPISEHNRLYWYRQTLGQGPEFLTYFQNEAQLEKSRLLSDRFSAERPKGSFSTLEIQRTEQGDSAMYLCASRIRGGNTIYFGEGSWLTVV.

The chain combines TRBV6-6 with TRBJ1-4; D uncertain. The germline V gene has CDR1 MNHNY and CDR2 SVGAGI (reference sequence). Trimming cost V 4 bases and J 8 bases, with 11 bases left between them. This CDR3 has 13 amino acids. The CDR3 bases are TGTGCCAGCAGTTCCCCCGTCGGGGAAAAACTGTTTTTT. It yields the protein CASSSPVGEKLFF.

As to this clone: Other DNA variants within this sample encode the same CDR3. CDR3 region: CASSINYGYTF. In DNA form, the CDR3 reads TGTGCCAGCAGCATTAACTATGGCTACACCTTC. The V call is TRBV28, the J call TRBJ1-2; no clear D. In germline, CDR1 is MDHEN, CDR2 SYDVKM. V lost 6 bases, J lost 1 base, and 3 bases lay in between. This CDR3 spans 11 amino acids.

The chain uses TRBV30 and TRBJ1-6; D gene uncertain. Trimming removed 5 bases at V and 0 bases at J, with 11 bases between. This CDR3 region has 15 residues. Germline CDR1 GTSNPN, CDR2 SVGIG (reference sequence). CDR3 coding DNA: TGTGCCTGGCCCCGGGATAGCTCCTATAATTCACCCCTCCACTTT. Protein: CAWPRDSSYNSPLHF.

The rearrangement links TRBV27 to TRBJ2-7; 8 bases map to TRBD1. With V trimmed by 2 bases and J by 4 bases, 7 bases remained unmatched. The CDR3 contains 15 residues. The germline CDR1 and CDR2 sequences are MNHEY and SMNVEV (reference sequence). The CDR3 here is CASSLKGQGPYEQYF. The DNA of the CDR3 is TGTGCCAGCAGTTTAAAAGGACAGGGCCCTTACGAGCAGTACTTC.

The gene calls are TRBV9 and TRBJ1-3; a possible D gene is TRBD1 (6 bases). The CDR3 totals 16 residues. Germline CDR1 reads SGDLS; CDR2 reads YYNGEE. V lost 0 bases, J lost 4 bases, and 14 bases lay in between. In DNA form, the CDR3 reads TGTGCCAGCAGCGTAGCTCAGGGGTCGTCGGGAAACACCATATATTTT. Translated, it gives CASSVAQGSSGNTIYF.

V gene TRBV10-3 combines with J gene TRBJ1-2; TRBD1 aligns across 8 bases. The V and J ends lost 2 bases and 4 bases, in that order; junction bases with no gene match: 9. The CDR3 loop spans 16 amino acids. Germline V lookup: CDR1 ENHRY, CDR2 SYGVKD. The CDR3 bases are TGTGCCATCAGTGAGGGGGGACAGGCTGGTTCCTATGGCTACACCTTC. As protein: CAISEGGQAGSYGYTF.

J is TRBJ1-5 and V is TRBV28; D uncertain. The V gene lost 1 base and the J gene lost 5 bases, with 9 bases spanning the gap. CDR1 and CDR2 from the germline V gene are MDHEN and SYDVKM. The CDR3 runs to 14 residues. The CDR3 loop reads CASSLLLFYQPQHF. CDR3 in DNA: TGTGCCAGCAGTTTATTACTTTTTTATCAGCCCCAGCATTTT.

The chain links TRBV28 to TRBJ1-5, with 7 bases identical to TRBD1. Germline trimming cut 5 bases from V and 6 bases from J; bases unmatched to any gene: 13. CDR3 size: 16 residues. Germline CDR1 reads MDHEN; CDR2 reads SYDVKM. The DNA of the CDR3 is TGTGCCAGCAGTGCCTCCCGGGCAGGGGGAGCTCAGCCCCAGCATTTT. It encodes CASSASRAGGAQPQHF.

The chain uses TRBV30 and TRBJ1-5; 8 nucleotides line up with TRBD1. The V and J ends lost 1 base and 7 bases, in that order; junction bases with no gene match: 6. From germline, CDR1 is GTSNPN and CDR2 SVGIG (reference sequence). This CDR3 region has 14 residues. CDR3 nucleotide sequence: TGTGCCTGGAGTGCGGACAGGGTAGGGCAGCCCCAGCATTTT. Translated, it gives CAWSADRVGQPQHF.

V gene TRBV7-2 combines with J gene TRBJ2-3; 11 bases line up with TRBD2. Germline V gene data show CDR1 as SGHTA and CDR2 as FQGNSA. V lost 0 bases and J lost 5; bases outside the gene matches: 1. The CDR3 runs 15 residues. In nucleotides, the CDR3 is TGTGCCAGCAGCTTAGCGGGACTAGCGGTAGATACGCAGTATTTT. It translates to CASSLAGLAVDTQYF.